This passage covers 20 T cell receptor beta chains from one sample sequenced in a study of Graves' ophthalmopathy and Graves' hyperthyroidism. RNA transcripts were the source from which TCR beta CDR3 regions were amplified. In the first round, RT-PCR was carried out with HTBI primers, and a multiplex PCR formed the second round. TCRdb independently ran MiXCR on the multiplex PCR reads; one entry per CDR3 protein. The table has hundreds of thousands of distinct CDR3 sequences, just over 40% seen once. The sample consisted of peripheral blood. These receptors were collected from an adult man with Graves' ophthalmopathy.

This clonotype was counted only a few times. The CDR3 bases are TGCAGCTCAGGGGGCGGCACTGAAGCTTTCTTT. This sequence encodes CSSGGGTEAFF. The V and J genes are TRBV29-1 and TRBJ1-1; 8 nucleotides line up with TRBD1. From germline, CDR1 is SQVTM and CDR2 ANQGSEA. The CDR3 has 11 amino acids. V dropped 8 bases and J dropped 4; count of bases not matched to a gene: 3.

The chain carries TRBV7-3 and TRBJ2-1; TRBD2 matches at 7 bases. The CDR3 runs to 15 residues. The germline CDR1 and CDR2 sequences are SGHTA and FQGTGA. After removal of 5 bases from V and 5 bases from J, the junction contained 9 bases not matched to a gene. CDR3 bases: TGTGCCAGCAGCCCGGGGGGAGATCTGGACAATGAGCAGTTCTTC. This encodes CASSPGGDLDNEQFF.

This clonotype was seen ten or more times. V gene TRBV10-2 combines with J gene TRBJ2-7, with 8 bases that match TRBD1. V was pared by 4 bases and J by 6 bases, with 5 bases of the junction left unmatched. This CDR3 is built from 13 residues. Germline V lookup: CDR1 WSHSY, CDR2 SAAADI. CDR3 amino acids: CASSGQGFGEQYF. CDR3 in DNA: TGCGCCAGCAGTGGACAGGGGTTTGGCGAGCAGTACTTC.

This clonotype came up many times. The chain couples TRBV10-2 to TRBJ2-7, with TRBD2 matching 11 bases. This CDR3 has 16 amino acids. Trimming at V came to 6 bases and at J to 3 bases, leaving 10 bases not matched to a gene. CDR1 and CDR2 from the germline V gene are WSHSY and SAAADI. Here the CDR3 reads CASSPRLAGNYYEQYF. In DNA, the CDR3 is TGCGCCAGCAGCCCCCGACTAGCGGGGAACTACTACGAGCAGTACTTC.

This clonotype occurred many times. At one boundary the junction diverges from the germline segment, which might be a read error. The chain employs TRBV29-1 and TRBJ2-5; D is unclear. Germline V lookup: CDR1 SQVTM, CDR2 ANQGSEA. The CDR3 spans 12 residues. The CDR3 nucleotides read TGCAGTGTTGCCTTAGGTACAGAGACCCAGTACTTC. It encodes CSVALGTETQYF.

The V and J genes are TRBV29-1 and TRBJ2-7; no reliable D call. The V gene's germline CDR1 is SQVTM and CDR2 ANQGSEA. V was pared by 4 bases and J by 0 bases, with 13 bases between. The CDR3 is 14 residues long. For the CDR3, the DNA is TGCAGCGTTGCAGCCAGGACGGCCTCCTACGAGCAGTACTTC. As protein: CSVAARTASYEQYF.

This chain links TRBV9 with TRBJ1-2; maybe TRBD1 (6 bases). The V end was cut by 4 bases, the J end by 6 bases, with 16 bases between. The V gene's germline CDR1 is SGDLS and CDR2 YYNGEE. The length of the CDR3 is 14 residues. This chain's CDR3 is CASSFTTGTNGYTF. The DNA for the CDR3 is TGTGCCAGCAGCTTCACGACCGGGACAAATGGCTACACCTTC.

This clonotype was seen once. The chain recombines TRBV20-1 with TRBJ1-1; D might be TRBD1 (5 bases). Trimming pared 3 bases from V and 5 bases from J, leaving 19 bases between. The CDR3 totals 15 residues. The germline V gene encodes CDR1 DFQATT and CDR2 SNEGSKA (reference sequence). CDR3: CSARPGGVGRTEAFF. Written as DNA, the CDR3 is TGCAGTGCTAGGCCGGGGGGGGTGGGGAGGACTGAAGCTTTCTTT.

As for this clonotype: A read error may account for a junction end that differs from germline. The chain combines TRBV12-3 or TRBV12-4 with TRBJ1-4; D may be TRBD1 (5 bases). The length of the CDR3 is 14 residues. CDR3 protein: CASSLLGGNEKLLF. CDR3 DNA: TGTGCCAGCAGTTTATTGGGGGGGAATGAAAAACTGCTTTTT.

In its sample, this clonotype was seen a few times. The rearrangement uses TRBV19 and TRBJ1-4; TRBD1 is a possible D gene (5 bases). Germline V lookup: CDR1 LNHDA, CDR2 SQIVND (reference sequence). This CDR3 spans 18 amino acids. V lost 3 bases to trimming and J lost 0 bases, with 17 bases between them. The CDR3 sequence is CASSIRVGWAATNEKLFF. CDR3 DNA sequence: TGTGCCAGTAGTATCAGGGTAGGTTGGGCTGCAACTAATGAAAAACTGTTTTTT.

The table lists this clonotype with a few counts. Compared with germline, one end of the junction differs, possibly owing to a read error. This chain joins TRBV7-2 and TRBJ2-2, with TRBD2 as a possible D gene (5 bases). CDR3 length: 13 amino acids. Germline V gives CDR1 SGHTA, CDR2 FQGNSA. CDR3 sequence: CASSSANTGELLF. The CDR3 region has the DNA TGTGCCAGCAGCAGCGCGAACACCGGGGAGCTGCTTTTT.

The CDR3, as DNA: TGCAGCGTTGCCGACAGGGGGCTGGACACCATATATTTT. Translating it yields CSVADRGLDTIYF. This chain links TRBV29-1 with TRBJ1-3; 10 bases agree with TRBD1. Germline V gene sequence: CDR1 SQVTM, CDR2 ANQGSEA. With 4 bases clipped from V and 8 bases from J, the junction kept 5 bases outside the gene matches. The CDR3 is 13 amino acids.

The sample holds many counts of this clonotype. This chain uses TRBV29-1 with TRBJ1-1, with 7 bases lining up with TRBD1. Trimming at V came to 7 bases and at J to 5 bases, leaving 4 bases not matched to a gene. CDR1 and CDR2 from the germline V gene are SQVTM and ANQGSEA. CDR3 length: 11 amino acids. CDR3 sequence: CSAQGQTEAFF. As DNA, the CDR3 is TGCAGCGCCCAGGGACAGACTGAAGCTTTCTTT.

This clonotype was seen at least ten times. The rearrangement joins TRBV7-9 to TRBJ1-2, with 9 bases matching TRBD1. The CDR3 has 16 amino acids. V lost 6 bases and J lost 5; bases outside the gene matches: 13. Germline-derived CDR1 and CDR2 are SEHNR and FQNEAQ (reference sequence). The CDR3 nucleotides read TGTGCCAGCAGTCCAACCCGGGACAGGGAGGAGTATGGCTACACCTTC. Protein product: CASSPTRDREEYGYTF.

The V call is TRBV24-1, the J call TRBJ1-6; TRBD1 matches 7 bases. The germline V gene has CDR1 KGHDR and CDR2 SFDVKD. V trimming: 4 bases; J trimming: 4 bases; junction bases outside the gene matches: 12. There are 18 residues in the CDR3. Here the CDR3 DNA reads TGTGCCACCAGTGACCCCGGACAGGTTATCTATTATAATTCACCCCTCCACTTT. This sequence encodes CATSDPGQVIYYNSPLHF.

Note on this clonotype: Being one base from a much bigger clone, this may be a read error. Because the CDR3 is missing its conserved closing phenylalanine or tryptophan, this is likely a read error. CDR3 protein: CASRPTPGTANTEAFS. CDR3 nucleotide sequence: TGTGCCAGTAGACCGACTCCCGGGACGGCGAACACTGAAGCTTTCTCT. The genes are TRBV11-1 and TRBJ1-1; D perhaps matches TRBD1 (5 bases). The germline V gene encodes CDR1 SGHAT and CDR2 FQDESV (reference sequence). V lost 9 bases and J lost 1, with 21 bases in between. The CDR3 spans 16 residues.

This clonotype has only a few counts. The CDR3 region is CASSLAGQNQPQHF. The CDR3 DNA follows: TGCGCCAGCAGCTTGGCGGGGCAAAATCAGCCCCAGCATTTT. The chain carries TRBV5-1 and TRBJ1-5; tentatively, D is TRBD1 (5 bases). CDR1 and CDR2 (germline): SGHRS, YFSETQ. CDR3 length equals 14 residues. Trimming left V 0 bases short and J 4 bases short, with 8 bases between.

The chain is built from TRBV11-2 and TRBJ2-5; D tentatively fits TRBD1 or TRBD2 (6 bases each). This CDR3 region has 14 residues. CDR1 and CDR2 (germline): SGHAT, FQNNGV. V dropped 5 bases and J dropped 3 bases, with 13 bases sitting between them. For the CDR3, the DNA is TGTGCCAGCAGCGTTACTAGGGGGGAAGAGACCCAGTACTTC. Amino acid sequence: CASSVTRGEETQYF.

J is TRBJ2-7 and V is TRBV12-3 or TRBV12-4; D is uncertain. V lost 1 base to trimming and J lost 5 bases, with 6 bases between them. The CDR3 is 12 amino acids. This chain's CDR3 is CASSLGYDEQYF. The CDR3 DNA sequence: TGTGCCAGCAGTTTAGGCTACGACGAGCAGTACTTC.

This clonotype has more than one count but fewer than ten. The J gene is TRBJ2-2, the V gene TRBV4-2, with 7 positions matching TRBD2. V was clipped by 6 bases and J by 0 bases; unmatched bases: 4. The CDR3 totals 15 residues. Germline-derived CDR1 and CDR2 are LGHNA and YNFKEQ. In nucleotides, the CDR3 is TGTGCCAGCAGTACGAGCGGGACGAACACCGGGGAGCTGTTTTTT. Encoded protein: CASSTSGTNTGELFF.